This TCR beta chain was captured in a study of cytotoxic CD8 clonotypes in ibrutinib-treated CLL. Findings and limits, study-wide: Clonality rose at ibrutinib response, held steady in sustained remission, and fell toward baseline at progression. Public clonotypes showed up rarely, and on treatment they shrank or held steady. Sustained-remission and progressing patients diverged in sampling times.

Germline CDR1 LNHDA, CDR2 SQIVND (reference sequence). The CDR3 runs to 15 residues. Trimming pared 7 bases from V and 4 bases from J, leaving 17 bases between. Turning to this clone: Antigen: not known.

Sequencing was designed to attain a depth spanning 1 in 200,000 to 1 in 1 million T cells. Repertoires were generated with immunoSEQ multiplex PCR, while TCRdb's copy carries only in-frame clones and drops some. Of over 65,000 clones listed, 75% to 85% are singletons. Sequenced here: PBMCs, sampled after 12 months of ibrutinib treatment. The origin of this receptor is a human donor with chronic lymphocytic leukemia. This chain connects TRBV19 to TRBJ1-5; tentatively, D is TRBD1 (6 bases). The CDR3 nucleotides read TGTGCCAGTACCTCGGACAGTAGATTTAATCAGCCCCAGCATTTT. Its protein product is CASTSDSRFNQPQHF.